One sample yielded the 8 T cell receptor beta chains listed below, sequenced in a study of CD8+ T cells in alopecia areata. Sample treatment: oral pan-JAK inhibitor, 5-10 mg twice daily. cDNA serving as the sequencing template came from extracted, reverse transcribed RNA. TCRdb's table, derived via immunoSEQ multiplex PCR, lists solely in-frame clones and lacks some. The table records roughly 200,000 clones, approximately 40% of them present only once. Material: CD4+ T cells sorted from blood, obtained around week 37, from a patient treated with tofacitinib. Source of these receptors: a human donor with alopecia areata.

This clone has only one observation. CDR3 DNA: TGCGCCAGCAGCCAAAGATGGGGCCAGGGGGGCCCCCAAGAGACCCAGTACTTC. Its translation: CASSQRWGQGGPQETQYF. V is TRBV4-3 and J is TRBJ2-5; TRBD1 might be the D (7 bases). CDR3 length: 18 amino acids. With 2 bases removed from V and 1 base from J, the gap between germline ends came to 20 bases. Germline V gives CDR1 LGHNA, CDR2 YSLEER.

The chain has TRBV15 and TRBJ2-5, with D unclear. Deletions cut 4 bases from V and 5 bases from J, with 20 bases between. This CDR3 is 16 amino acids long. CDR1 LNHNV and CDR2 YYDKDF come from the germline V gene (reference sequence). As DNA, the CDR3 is TGTGCCACCAGCAATACTGGCGGACCCTCCTGGGAGACCCAGTACTTC. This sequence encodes CATSNTGGPSWETQYF.

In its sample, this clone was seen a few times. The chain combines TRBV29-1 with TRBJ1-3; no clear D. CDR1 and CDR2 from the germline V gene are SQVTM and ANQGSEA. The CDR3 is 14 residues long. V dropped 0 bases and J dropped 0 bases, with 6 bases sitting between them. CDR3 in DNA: TGCAGCGTTGAAGATGGAGACTCTGGAAACACCATATATTTT. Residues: CSVEDGDSGNTIYF.

In DNA form, the CDR3 reads TGTGCCAGCATTCAATCAGGCGGGGCCAACGTCCTGACTTTC. Translating it yields CASIQSGGANVLTF. V and J are TRBV28 and TRBJ2-6, with no clear D. Trimming took 7 bases from V and 4 from J, leaving 11 bases between them. Per germline, CDR1 MDHEN and CDR2 SYDVKM. The CDR3 runs to 14 residues.

This CDR3 is CASSGDGNQETQYF. The CDR3 bases are TGTGCCAGCAGCGGGGACGGAAACCAAGAGACCCAGTACTTC. The V and J genes are TRBV13 and TRBJ2-5, with D perhaps TRBD1 or TRBD2 (5 bases each). The germline gives CDR1 PRHDT, CDR2 FYEKMQ (reference sequence). V was trimmed by 5 bases and J by 0 bases, leaving 10 bases between them. The CDR3 has 14 amino acids. The whole variable domain, filled in from reference TRBV13 and TRBJ2-5, reads AAGVIQSPRHLIKEKRETATLKCYPIPRHDTVYWYQQGPGQDPQFLISFYEKMQSDKGSIPDRFSAQQFSDYHSELNMSSLELGDSALYFCASSGDGNQETQYFGPGTRLLVL.

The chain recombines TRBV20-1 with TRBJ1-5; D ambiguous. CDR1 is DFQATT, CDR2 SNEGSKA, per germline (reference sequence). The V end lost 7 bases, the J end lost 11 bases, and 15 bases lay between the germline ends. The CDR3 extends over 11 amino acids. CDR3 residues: CSVRGAYTQHF. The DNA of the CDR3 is TGCAGTGTAAGAGGCGCCTACACCCAGCATTTT.

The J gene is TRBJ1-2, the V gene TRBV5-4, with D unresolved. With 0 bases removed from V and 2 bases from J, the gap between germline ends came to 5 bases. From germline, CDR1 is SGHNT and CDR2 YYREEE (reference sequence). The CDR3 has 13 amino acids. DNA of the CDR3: TGTGCCAGCAGCTTGGCACAGAACTATGGCTACACCTTC. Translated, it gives CASSLAQNYGYTF.

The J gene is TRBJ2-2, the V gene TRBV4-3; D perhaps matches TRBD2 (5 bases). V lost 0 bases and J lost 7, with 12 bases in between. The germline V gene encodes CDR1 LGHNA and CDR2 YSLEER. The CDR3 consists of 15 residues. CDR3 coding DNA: TGCGCCAGCAGCCAAGAGTTAGCGCTTAGCGGGGAGCTGTTTTTT. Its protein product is CASSQELALSGELFF.